The rows below give T cell receptor beta chains drawn from one sample of a study of tumor-infiltrating lymphocytes in primary liver carcinoma. TCRdb used MiXCR to reprocess the multiplex PCR reads, holding one entry per CDR3 protein. In the table there are about 200,000 distinct CDR3 sequences, around four fifths of which are singletons. The material sequenced was tumor tissue from primary liver carcinoma. The origin of the receptors is a man aged 40-55 years with primary liver carcinoma and hepatitis B virus infection. CDR3s include the opening cysteine and the closing phenylalanine or tryptophan. The D gene is left open where the match is weak. Part of the rows lack a size; the others show once, few, many or a class for expanded clones.

J gene,V gene,clone size,D gene,CDR3 protein,CDR3 DNA
TRBJ2-1,TRBV6-5,many,TRBD2,CASSLRLAGGLDEQFF,TGTGCCAGCAGTTTACGACTAGCGGGAGGTCTTGATGAGCAGTTCTTC
TRBJ2-1,TRBV5-1,-,-,CASSLILYNVQFF,TGCGCCAGCAGCTTGATCCTCTACAATGTGCAGTTCTTC
TRBJ2-4,TRBV11-1,-,TRBD2,CASSFPVTSGIKNIQYF,TGTGCCAGCAGCTTTCCAGTGACTAGCGGCATCAAAAACATTCAGTACTTC
TRBJ2-7,TRBV11-2,once,-,CASSLARGPIDYEQYF,TGTGCCAGCAGCTTAGCAAGGGGCCCCATCGATTATGAGCAGTACTTC
TRBJ2-5,TRBV10-3,-,-,CAISAVSGSQATLYF,TGTGCCATCAGTGCGGTCTCGGGGTCCCAAGCGACCCTGTACTTC
TRBJ1-5,TRBV11-2,-,-,CDRSLVGVRGSNQPQHF,TGTGACAGGAGCTTAGTAGGGGTAAGAGGGAGCAATCAGCCCCAGCATTTT
TRBJ2-5,TRBV12-3/TRBV12-4,-,-,CATSTETGGETQYF,TGTGCCACCAGTACCGAGACAGGCGGAGAGACCCAATACTTC
TRBJ2-7,TRBV6-1,-,-,CASTPNRALSSYDHYF,TGTGCCAGCACTCCTAACCGAGCCCTAAGCTCCTACGATCATTACTTC
TRBJ2-4,TRBV6-1,-,-,CASDMGSSQIIQYF,TGTGCCAGCGACATGGGGTCATCCCAAATCATTCAGTACTTC
TRBJ2-5,TRBV6-5,-,-,CASSLQGETQYF,TGTGCCAGCAGCCTCCAGGGGGAGACCCAGTACTTC
TRBJ2-3,TRBV6-4,-,TRBD1,CASSDSGTGGIDTQYF,TGTGCTAGCAGTGACTCCGGGACAGGGGGCATAGACACGCAGTATTTT
TRBJ2-7,TRBV12-3/TRBV12-4,-,-,CASSPEGVRNEHYF,TGTGCCAGCAGTCCAGAGGGAGTAAGGAACGAGCATTACTTC
TRBJ1-2,TRBV29-1,-,-,CSIEGLRGYTF,TGCAGCATTGAGGGTCTTCGTGGTTACACCTTC
TRBJ2-2,TRBV29-1,-,-,CSVEGGAYTGELFF,TGCAGCGTTGAGGGGGGGGCGTATACCGGGGAGCTGTTTTTT
TRBJ2-3,TRBV29-1,-,-,CSRTQGSTHYF,TGCAGCAGAACCCAGGGGTCCACGCACTATTTT
TRBJ1-4,TRBV6-2/TRBV6-3,-,-,CASTCQGRANEKLYF,TGTGCCAGCACCTGCCAGGGACGGGCTAATGAAAAACTGTATTTT
TRBJ2-7,TRBV11-2,-,-,CASSLAVGKQYF,TGTGCCAGCAGCTTAGCGGTCGGGAAGCAATACTTC
TRBJ2-7,TRBV4-3,-,TRBD2,CASRQEPGGEQYF,TGCGCCAGCAGACAAGAACCGGGGGGCGAGCAGTACTTC
TRBJ2-3,TRBV14,-,-,CASSRGYEDTRYF,TGTGCCAGCAGCCGAGGATACGAAGATACGCGGTATTTT
TRBJ1-2,TRBV6-6,-,-,CASRVRADYGYAF,TGTGCCAGCAGGGTCAGGGCCGACTATGGCTACGCCTTC
TRBJ2-7,TRBV5-1,once,-,CASREPTSHEQYF,TGCGCCAGCAGGGAACCTACTAGCCACGAGCAGTACTTC
TRBJ1-2,TRBV29-1,-,-,CSVEDLRSGLRGYDYTF,TGCAGCGTTGAAGATCTTAGGTCGGGGTTGCGGGGCTATGACTACACCTTC
TRBJ2-5,TRBV5-1,once,TRBD2,CASSSYGLAGKQETQYF,TGCGCCAGCAGCTCCTACGGACTAGCGGGAAAGCAAGAGACACAGTACTTC
TRBJ2-1,TRBV5-5,-,TRBD2,CPSSYATSGKAIYNEQFF,TGTCCCAGCAGCTATGCGACTAGCGGGAAGGCCATATACAATGAGCAGTTCTTC
TRBJ2-1,TRBV6-6,-,-,CASSSYVGAPYNEHFF,TGTGCCAGCAGTTCCTACGTGGGGGCGCCATACAATGAGCATTTCTTC
TRBJ2-1,TRBV10-3,-,TRBD2,CDIKETSGSIEQFF,TGTGACATCAAAGAGACTAGCGGGAGTATTGAGCAGTTCTTC
TRBJ1-2,TRBV4-2,-,-,CASSQTEDYTF,TGTGCCAGCAGCCAGACAGAGGACTATACCTTC
TRBJ2-6,TRBV4-3,-,-,CASSQGTYGANVLTF,TGCGCCAGCAGCCAGGGGACATATGGGGCCAACGTCCTGACTTTC
TRBJ2-7,TRBV12-3/TRBV12-4,-,TRBD1,CASSFGQGASPETSTYEQYF,TGTGCCAGCAGTTTCGGACAGGGGGCTTCTCCCGAGACTAGTACCTACGAACAGTACTTC
TRBJ1-5,TRBV29-1,-,-,CSVGGANQPQHF,TGCAGCGTTGGGGGAGCCAATCAGCCCCAGCACTTT
TRBJ2-6,TRBV11-2,-,-,CTTQRPRSGANVLSF,TGTACTACCCAGCGGCCGCGCTCTGGGGCCAACGTCCTGAGTTTC
TRBJ2-3,TRBV7-8,-,-,CTNSSTGGGHSDTQYF,TGTACCAACAGCTCAACAGGGGGGGGACATTCGGATACGCAGTATTTT
TRBJ2-3,TRBV5-1,once,TRBD1,CASSSGQGGRNTDTQYF,TGCGCCAGCAGCTCTGGACAGGGGGGCAGGAACACAGATACGCAGTATTTT
TRBJ1-2,TRBV28,many,-,CASSSWLGGSHGYTF,TGTGCCAGCAGTTCGTGGCTGGGGGGATCTCATGGCTACACCTTC
TRBJ2-5,TRBV4-1,-,-,CASSQREDQETQYF,TGCGCCAGCAGCCAAAGGGAAGACCAAGAGACCCAGTACTTC
TRBJ1-2,TRBV6-2/TRBV6-3,-,-,CASISGPMNYGHTF,TGTGCCAGCATCTCCGGACCAATGAACTATGGTCACACCTTC
TRBJ2-7,TRBV6-2/TRBV6-3,once,TRBD2,CASSQRPELAGTYAQYF,TGTGCCAGCAGCCAGAGACCGGAACTAGCGGGGACCTACGCGCAGTATTTC
TRBJ2-7,TRBV29-1,-,-,CSVVGQSEELYF,TGCAGCGTTGTGGGGCAATCGGAGGAGTTGTACTTC